The 26 T cell receptor beta chains in this list originate from one sample, sequenced in a study of OX40 agonist ivuxolimab in advanced cancers. The data were produced by immunoSEQ multiplex PCR, yet TCRdb's version contains in-frame clones alone and is incomplete. The table has tens of thousands of clones, roughly 90% seen once. The sample here was CD4+ or CD8+ T cells sorted from blood, taken in a trial of the OX40 agonist ivuxolimab. These receptor sequences come from an adult with an advanced solid tumor such as melanoma, head and neck, liver or kidney cancer.

The chain joins TRBV5-6 to TRBJ1-2; D perhaps matches TRBD1 (6 bases). Germline loops: CDR1 SGHDT, CDR2 YYEEEE. Trimming removed 4 bases from V and 4 bases from J, with 17 bases in between. This CDR3 spans 15 amino acids. The DNA for the CDR3 is TGTGCCAGCAGCCGAACCCCACAGGGCCCCTATGGCTACACCTTC. Its protein is CASSRTPQGPYGYTF. Full variable domain (rest looked up from reference TRBV5-6 and TRBJ1-2): DAGVTQSPTHLIKTRGQQVTLRCSPKSGHDTVSWYQQALGQGPQFIFQYYEEEERQRGNFPDRFSGHQFPNYSSELNVNALLLGDSALYLCASSRTPQGPYGYTFGSGTRLTVV.

The chain recombines TRBV28 with TRBJ2-1; 12 nucleotides align to TRBD2. The V segment lost 6 bases and the J segment 7 bases; nucleotides outside the gene matches: 7. Per the germline V gene, CDR1 is MDHEN and CDR2 is SYDVKM. CDR3 size: 15 residues. CDR3 amino acids: CASSSTSGSRNEQFF. In nucleotides, the CDR3 is TGTGCCAGCAGCTCGACTAGCGGGAGTAGGAATGAGCAGTTCTTC.

Turning to this clone: One end of the junction fails to match germline, which may point to a read error. The V gene is TRBV28, the J gene TRBJ1-2; D is unresolved. CDR1 and CDR2 (germline): MDHEN, SYDVKM. The CDR3 loop spans 12 amino acids. The CDR3 sequence: CASSLSKYGYTF. CDR3 in DNA: TGTGCCAGCAGTTTATCTAAGTATGGCTACACCTTC.

This chain connects TRBV5-1 to TRBJ2-3; 8 bases are shared with TRBD2. This CDR3 has 17 residues. Per the germline V gene, CDR1 is SGHRS and CDR2 is YFSETQ. Trimming cost V 1 base and J 1 base; bases outside gene matches: 8. CDR3 sequence (DNA): TGCGCCAGCAGCTTGCCGGGAGGGTTACCTGGCACAGATACGCAGTATTTT. Translation: CASSLPGGLPGTDTQYF.

The chain uses TRBV6-6 and TRBJ2-7, with D tentatively TRBD1 (6 bases). Germline assignment: CDR1 MNHNY and CDR2 SVGAGI (reference sequence). The CDR3 totals 14 residues. The V end lost 0 bases, the J end lost 4 bases, and 10 bases lay between the germline ends. The CDR3 nucleotides read TGTGCCAGCAGTTACTCGCAGGGGTGGTACGAGCAGTACTTC. It encodes CASSYSQGWYEQYF.

The chain has TRBV7-9 and TRBJ1-1; no clear D gene. Trimming shortened V by 0 bases and J by 1 base, and 3 bases separated the two germline ends. CDR1 is SEHNR and CDR2 is FQNEAQ in the germline V gene (reference sequence). The CDR3 length is 13 residues. CDR3 nucleotides: TGTGCCAGCAGCTTAGCCACGAACACTGAAGCTTTCTTT. Translated: CASSLATNTEAFF. Variable domain in full (rest from reference TRBV7-9 and TRBJ1-1): DTGVSQNPRHKITKRGQNVTFRCDPISEHNRLYWYRQTLGQGPEFLTYFQNEAQLEKSRLLSDRFSAERPKGSFSTLEIQRTEQGDSAMYLCASSLATNTEAFFGQGTRLTVV.

DNA of the CDR3: TGTGCCAGTACCCCAAAGAGCTCCTACAATGAGCAGTTCTTC. It codes for CASTPKSSYNEQFF. The chain combines TRBV9 with TRBJ2-1; D unresolved. This CDR3 region has 14 residues. CDR1 and CDR2 from the germline V gene are SGDLS and YYNGEE. Trimming cost V 8 bases and J 0 bases, with 12 bases left between them.

The CDR3 reads CASSPDINSYEQYF. CDR3 coding DNA: TGTGCCAGCAGCCCGGACATCAACTCCTACGAGCAGTACTTC. The V and J genes are TRBV7-2 and TRBJ2-7, with D possibly being TRBD1 (5 bases). This CDR3 region has 14 residues. The germline CDR1 and CDR2 sequences are SGHTA and FQGNSA. V was clipped by 5 bases and J by 0 bases, with 11 bases between them.

The J gene is TRBJ2-5, the V gene TRBV29-1; TRBD2 is a possible D gene (5 bases). The J call may be mistaken, given a closer DNA end match to TRBJ2-7. The germline CDR1 and CDR2 sequences are SQVTM and ANQGSEA. The CDR3 sequence is 14 residues long. The CDR3 DNA sequence: TGCAGCGTCCGCCGGGATTCTCTCTCCTACGAGCAGTACTTC. The encoded protein is CSVRRDSLSYEQYF.

The chain links TRBV18 to TRBJ1-4; the D is unclear. CDR1 and CDR2 from the germline V gene are KGHSH and LQKENI. V shed 3 bases and J shed 5 bases, with 10 bases lying between them. The CDR3 is 14 amino acids. CDR3 sequence: CASSPDVRNEKLFF. The DNA of the CDR3 is TGTGCCAGCTCACCCGACGTCCGGAATGAAAAACTGTTTTTT.

In the case of this clone: A much larger clone lies a single base off, so this may be a read error. Other DNA sequences in the same sample also yield this CDR3. This chain links TRBV19 with TRBJ1-3; no clear D gene. Looked up from germline, CDR1 is LNHDA and CDR2 is SQIVND (reference sequence). V dropped 5 bases and J dropped 3 bases, with 11 bases sitting between them. The CDR3 sequence is 14 residues long. CDR3 loop: CASSRGGSGNTIYF. The CDR3 nucleotides are TGTGCCAGTAGTCGCGGAGGAAGTGGAAACACCATATATTTT.

The chain joins TRBV5-1 to TRBJ1-1; D is perhaps TRBD1 (6 bases). The ends were cut back, 5 bases at V and 5 bases at J, with 19 bases in the middle. The CDR3 has 15 residues. Germline values: CDR1 SGHRS, CDR2 YFSETQ. The CDR3 DNA sequence: TGCGCCAGCAGGCTGGGCACAGGGTCGGTGACTGAAGCTTTCTTT. This codes for CASRLGTGSVTEAFF.

The chain couples TRBV7-8 to TRBJ2-3; TRBD2 matches at 11 bases. Germline V gives CDR1 SGHVS, CDR2 FQNEAQ. The J segment lost 4 bases and the V segment lost 2 bases, leaving 8 bases of the junction unmatched. The CDR3 sequence is 17 residues long. The CDR3: CASSLPTSGRVADTQYF. CDR3 nucleotide sequence: TGTGCCAGCAGCTTACCAACTAGCGGGAGAGTCGCAGATACGCAGTATTTT.

The chain carries TRBV6-5 and TRBJ1-5; TRBD1 matches 7 bases. V was pared by 5 bases and J by 3 bases, with 4 bases of the junction left unmatched. The CDR3 consists of 14 residues. Germline CDR1 and CDR2: MNHEY and SVGAGI. In DNA form, the CDR3 reads TGTGCCAGCAGTCTACAGGGGCCCAATCAGCCCCAGCATTTT. Amino acid sequence: CASSLQGPNQPQHF.

This chain joins TRBV19 and TRBJ2-5; no clear D gene. This CDR3 comprises 11 residues. Trimming pared 4 bases from V and 6 bases from J, leaving 6 bases between. Germline CDR1 is LNHDA and CDR2 is SQIVND (reference sequence). The CDR3 here is CASSTTQTQYF. CDR3 DNA: TGTGCCAGTAGTACTACTCAGACCCAGTACTTC.

This chain connects TRBV7-9 to TRBJ2-7; the D is unclear. There are 13 residues in the CDR3. Germline V gene data show CDR1 as SEHNR and CDR2 as FQNEAQ (reference sequence). Trimming removed 1 base at V and 0 bases at J, with 4 bases between. Here the CDR3 reads CASSLGVSYEQYF. The CDR3 region has the DNA TGTGCCAGCAGCTTAGGTGTCTCCTACGAGCAGTACTTC.

The V and J genes are TRBV19 and TRBJ2-2, with D tentatively TRBD1 (8 bases). With 1 base removed from V and 6 bases from J, the gap between germline ends came to 12 bases. Per germline, CDR1 LNHDA and CDR2 SQIVND (reference sequence). The CDR3 is 15 residues long. The CDR3 DNA follows: TGTGCCAGTAGTATAGGACAGGGGAGGGCCGGGGAGCTGTTTTTT. Translation: CASSIGQGRAGELFF.

The rearrangement uses TRBV11-2 and TRBJ2-3; D ambiguous. In germline, CDR1 is SGHAT, CDR2 FQNNGV. Deletions cut 5 bases from V and 0 bases from J, with 15 bases between. The CDR3 sequence is 16 residues long. The CDR3 is CASSLPAGSSTDTQYF. The CDR3, as DNA: TGTGCCAGCAGCCTTCCCGCTGGATCTAGCACAGATACGCAGTATTTT. The full variable domain, completed using reference TRBV11-2 and TRBJ2-3, is EAGVAQSPRYKIIEKRQSVAFWCNPISGHATLYWYQQILGQGPKLLIQFQNNGVVDDSQLPKDRFSAERLKGVDSTLKIQPAKLEDSAVYLCASSLPAGSSTDTQYFGPGTRLTVL.

This sequence joins TRBV23-1 and TRBJ1-6; D gene uncertain. TRBV23-1 is labeled an ORF, and its function is uncertain. Trimming pared 2 bases from V and 9 bases from J, leaving 14 bases between. The CDR3 runs 15 residues. The CDR3 reads CASSQIGDESSPLHF. CDR3 nucleotides: TGCGCCAGCAGTCAAATCGGTGACGAAAGTTCACCCCTCCACTTT.

The CDR3 DNA sequence: TGTGCCAGCAGCCAAGATCTATCGAGCACAGATACGCAGTATTTT. It yields the protein CASSQDLSSTDTQYF. The chain joins TRBV4-2 to TRBJ2-3; D is unresolved. This CDR3 is 15 amino acids long. Trimming took off 0 bases at V and 0 bases at J, with 7 bases between the two ends. Germline CDR1 reads LGHNA; CDR2 reads YNFKEQ.

The gene calls are TRBV6-4 and TRBJ2-2; 7 nucleotides match TRBD1. From germline, CDR1 is MRHNA and CDR2 SNTAGT. The J segment lost 7 bases and the V segment lost 7 bases, leaving 9 bases of the junction unmatched. This CDR3 comprises 14 residues. DNA of the CDR3: TGTGCCAGCAAACCCCGGACAGGCGACGGGGAGCTGTTTTTT. Translating it yields CASKPRTGDGELFF.

The chain couples TRBV6-1 to TRBJ1-5; D unresolved. The CDR3 covers 14 residues. In germline, CDR1 is MNHNS, CDR2 SASEGT. V lost 1 base to trimming and J lost 9 bases, with 13 bases between them. The CDR3 spells CASSEVPSLGPQHF. As DNA, the CDR3 is TGTGCCAGCAGTGAAGTTCCGAGCTTGGGGCCCCAGCATTTT.

The V gene is TRBV2, the J gene TRBJ2-4, with TRBD1 matching over 7 bases. The CDR3 spans 13 residues. Germline lookup yields CDR1 SNHLY and CDR2 FYNNEI. Trimming took 8 bases from V and 6 from J; bases not matched to a gene: 7. The CDR3 region has the DNA TGTGCCAGCGTCCAGGGGGAATTAAACATTCAGTACTTC. Amino acid sequence: CASVQGELNIQYF.

The rearrangement uses TRBV6-6 and TRBJ1-5; TRBD1 agrees at 8 bases. With V trimmed by 7 bases and J by 12 bases, 20 bases remained unmatched. The CDR3 spans 16 residues. CDR1 and CDR2 from the germline V gene are MNHNY and SVGAGI (reference sequence). CDR3 DNA: TGTGCCAGCACTGACCGACAGGGGATATCCGACAGGGACCAGCATTTT. It encodes CASTDRQGISDRDQHF.

V gene TRBV15 combines with J gene TRBJ2-6; no reliable D call. The CDR3 loop spans 18 amino acids. The germline V gene encodes CDR1 LNHNV and CDR2 YYDKDF (reference sequence). Trimming took 0 bases from V and 1 from J, leaving 13 bases between them. The CDR3 region has the DNA TGTGCCACCAGCAGAGAGATACCCGAAGAATCTGGGGCCAACGTCCTGACTTTC. It codes for CATSREIPEESGANVLTF.

CDR3 region: CASSFDRGSYEQYF. As DNA, the CDR3 is TGTGCCAGCAGCTTTGACAGGGGATCCTACGAGCAGTACTTC. The gene calls are TRBV7-8 and TRBJ2-7, with 8 positions matching TRBD1. The V and J ends lost 3 bases and 1 base, in that order; junction bases with no gene match: 2. The CDR3 has 14 amino acids. Germline values: CDR1 SGHVS, CDR2 FQNEAQ.